This T cell receptor beta chain emerged from a study of PD-1 blockade in classical Hodgkin lymphoma. The repertoire was sequenced with immunoSEQ multiplex PCR; TCRdb's copy has only in-frame clones and lacks some. The sample comprises approximately 45,000 clones, roughly 90% of which are singletons, and around 5% rests with the top ten. Germline assignment: CDR1 MNHEY and CDR2 SMNVEV (reference sequence). The CDR3 is 12 residues long. Trimming removed 2 bases at V and 8 bases at J, with 7 bases between. Documented time point: newly diagnosed, previously untreated cHL patient sample. Investigators turned to newly diagnosed, untreated classical Hodgkin lymphoma PBMCs for comparison. Study-wide points: The drivers behind the repertoire differences, possibly disease activity or prior therapy, remain undefined. Newly diagnosed patients reportedly trailed healthy donors in baseline TCR diversity.

A word on this clone: Its antigen is as yet unknown.

The chain is built from TRBV27 and TRBJ1-5, with D unclear. The sequencing sample was made of peripheral blood mononuclear cells (PBMCs). The TCR sequence derives from a human donor with classical Hodgkin lymphoma. The CDR3 loop reads CASSLIGEPQHF. DNA of the CDR3: TGTGCCAGCAGTTTAATAGGAGAGCCCCAGCATTTT.